This T cell receptor (beta chain) derives from a study of naive and memory T cell subsets. Two oligonucleotides, mixed equimolar, formed the beta constant-region primer covering TRBC1 and TRBC2. A 12-nucleotide UMI and the SP2 primer were added to the cDNA 3' end by oligonucleotide ligation. TCRdb recomputed calls from the UMI-ligation and nested PCR reads with MiXCR, one row per CDR3 protein. The sample consists of approximately 85,000 distinct CDR3 sequences, 7% to 8% of them appearing once. This clonotype occurred many times. The CDR3 runs 17 residues. With V trimmed by 0 bases and J by 4 bases, 7 bases remained unmatched. Germline lookup yields CDR1 MGHRA and CDR2 YSYEKL. CMV status came from CD4+ IFNgamma after overnight CMV lysate stimulation.

The clonotype comes from a human donor in good health. The J gene is TRBJ1-2, the V gene TRBV4-1; 11 bases match TRBD1. Sequences were obtained from central memory CD4+ T cells from blood. The CDR3 here is CASSQDPRGTGGYGYTF. CDR3 nucleotides: TGCGCCAGCAGCCAAGATCCGAGGGGGACAGGGGGCTATGGCTACACCTTC.